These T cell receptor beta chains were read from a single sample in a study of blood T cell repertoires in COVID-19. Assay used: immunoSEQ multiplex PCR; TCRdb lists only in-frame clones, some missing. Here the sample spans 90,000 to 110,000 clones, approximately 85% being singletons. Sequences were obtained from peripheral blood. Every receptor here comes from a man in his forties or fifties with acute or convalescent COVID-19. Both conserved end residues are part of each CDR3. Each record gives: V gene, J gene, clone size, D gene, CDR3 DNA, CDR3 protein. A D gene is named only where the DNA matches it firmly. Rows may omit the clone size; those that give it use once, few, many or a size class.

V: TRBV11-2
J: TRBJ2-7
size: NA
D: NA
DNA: TGTGCCAGCAGCAGGGGGGGCCCCCTGGCCTACGAGCAGTACTTC
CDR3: CASSRGGPLAYEQYF

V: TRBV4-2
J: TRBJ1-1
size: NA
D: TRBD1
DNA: TGTGCCAGCAGCACTGACAGGGGCGCTGAAGCTTTCTTT
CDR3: CASSTDRGAEAFF

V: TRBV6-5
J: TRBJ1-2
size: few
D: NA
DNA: TGTGCCAGCGTCGGCAGGGTTAGCTATGGCTACACCTTC
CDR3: CASVGRVSYGYTF

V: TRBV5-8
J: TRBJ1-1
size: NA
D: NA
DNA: TGTGCCAGCAGCTTGGACCAGGAGGTCCCTGAAGCTTTCTTT
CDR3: CASSLDQEVPEAFF

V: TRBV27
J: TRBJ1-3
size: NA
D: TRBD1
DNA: TGTGCCAGCAGTCGGACAGGGGCGAGCTCTGGAAACACCATATATTTT
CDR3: CASSRTGASSGNTIYF

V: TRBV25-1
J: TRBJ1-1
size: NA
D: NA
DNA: TGTGCCAGCAGTGAATTGGCCGTTGCTTTCTTT
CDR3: CASSELAVAFF

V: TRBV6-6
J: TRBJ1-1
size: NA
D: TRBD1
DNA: TGTGCCAGCAGTTACGAACAGGGGGTGAACACTGAAGCTTTCTTT
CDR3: CASSYEQGVNTEAFF

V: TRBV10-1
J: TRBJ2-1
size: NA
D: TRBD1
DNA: TGCGCCAGCAGTGAGTCGACGGACAGGAATGAGCAGTTCTTC
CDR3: CASSESTDRNEQFF

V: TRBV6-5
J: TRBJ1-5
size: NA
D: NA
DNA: TGTGCCAGCAGTTACTCTGGGCAGCACAATCAGCCCCAGCATTTT
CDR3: CASSYSGQHNQPQHF

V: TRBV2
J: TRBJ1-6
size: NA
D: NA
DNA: TGTGCCAGCAGGGCAGGGATCTATAATTCACCCCTCCACTTT
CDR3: CASRAGIYNSPLHF

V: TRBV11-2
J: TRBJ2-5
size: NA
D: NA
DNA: TGTGCCAGCAGCTTGAGGTTTGGCCAAAAAGAGACCCAGTACTTC
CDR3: CASSLRFGQKETQYF

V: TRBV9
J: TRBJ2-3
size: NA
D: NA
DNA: TGTGCCAGCAGCGTAGAAGGGGCAAGCACAGATACGCAGTATTTT
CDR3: CASSVEGASTDTQYF

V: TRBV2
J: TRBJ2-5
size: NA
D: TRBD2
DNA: TGTGCCGTCCGGGGGGCGGGAGGGCAAGAGACCCAGTACTTC
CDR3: CAVRGAGGQETQYF

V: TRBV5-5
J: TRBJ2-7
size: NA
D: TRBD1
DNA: TGTGCCAGCAGCTTGCTTGCAGGGGGCTTCTACGAGCAGTACTTC
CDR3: CASSLLAGGFYEQYF

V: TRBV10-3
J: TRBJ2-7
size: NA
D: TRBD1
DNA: TGTGCCATCAGGGGTACCGGGACAGTCTCCTACGAGCAGTACTTC
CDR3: CAIRGTGTVSYEQYF

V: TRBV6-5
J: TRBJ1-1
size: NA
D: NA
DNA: TGTGCCAGCAGTTATAGGAACGAGGGGGTTGAAGCTTTCTTT
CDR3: CASSYRNEGVEAFF

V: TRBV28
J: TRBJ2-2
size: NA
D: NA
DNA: TGTGCCAGCAGTTCTGGGACACGGAACACCGGGGAGCTGTTTTTT
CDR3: CASSSGTRNTGELFF

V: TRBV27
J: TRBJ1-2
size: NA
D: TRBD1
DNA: TGTGCCAGCAGTTTATCGGGACAGATTGCTGGCTACACCTTC
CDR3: CASSLSGQIAGYTF

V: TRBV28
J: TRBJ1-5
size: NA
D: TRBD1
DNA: TGTGCCAGCAGTCAGGGGGGTAGCAATCAGCCCCAGCATTTT
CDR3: CASSQGGSNQPQHF

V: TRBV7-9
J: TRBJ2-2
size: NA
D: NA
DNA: TGTGCCAGCAGCTTACCGTTCTTCATCGGGGAGAACATCGGGGAGCTGTTTTTT
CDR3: CASSLPFFIGENIGELFF

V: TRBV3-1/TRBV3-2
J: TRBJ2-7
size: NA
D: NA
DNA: TGTGCCAGCAGGAGCTCCTACGAGCAGTACTTC
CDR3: CASRSSYEQYF

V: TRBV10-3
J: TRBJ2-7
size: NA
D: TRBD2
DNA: TGTGCCATCAGTGAGTCGAGGGGACTAGCTAGCGACGAGCAGTACTTC
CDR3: CAISESRGLASDEQYF

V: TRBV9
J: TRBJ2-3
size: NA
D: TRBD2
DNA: TGTGCCAGCAGCGTAGGAGGGACTTCGGGGGGGAATACGCAGTATTTT
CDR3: CASSVGGTSGGNTQYF

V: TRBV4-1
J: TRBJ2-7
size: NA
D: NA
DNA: TGCGCCAGCAGCCAAAATCAAATAGCCCCCTACGAGCAGTACTTC
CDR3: CASSQNQIAPYEQYF

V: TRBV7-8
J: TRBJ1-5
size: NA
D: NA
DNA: TGTGCCAGCAGCTTAGTCAGGGATCAGCCCCAGCATTTT
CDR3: CASSLVRDQPQHF

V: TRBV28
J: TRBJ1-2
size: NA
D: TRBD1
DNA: TGTGCCAGCAGTTTACAGGGGGGCTATGGCTACACCTTC
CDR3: CASSLQGGYGYTF

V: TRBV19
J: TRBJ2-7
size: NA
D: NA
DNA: TGTGCCAGTAGTCCCGGGTCCATCCACTACGAGCAGTACTTC
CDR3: CASSPGSIHYEQYF

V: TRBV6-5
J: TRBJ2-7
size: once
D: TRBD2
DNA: TGTGCCAGCCGACTAGCGGGGAACGAGCAGTACTTC
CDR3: CASRLAGNEQYF

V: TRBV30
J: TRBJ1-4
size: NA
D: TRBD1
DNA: TGTGCCTGGGGGACAGGCGGTGGTGAAAAACTGTTTTTT
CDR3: CAWGTGGGEKLFF

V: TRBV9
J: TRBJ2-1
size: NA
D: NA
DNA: TGTGCCAGCAGCGTAGACACCGTCAATGAGCAGTTCTTC
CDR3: CASSVDTVNEQFF

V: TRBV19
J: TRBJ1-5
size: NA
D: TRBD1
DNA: TGTGCCAGTAACCTCCGGGACAGGGTAAATCAGCCCCAGCATTTT
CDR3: CASNLRDRVNQPQHF

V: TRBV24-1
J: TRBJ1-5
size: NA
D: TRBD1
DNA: TGTGCCACCAGTGGGACAGGGGAAAATCAGCCCCAGCATTTT
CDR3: CATSGTGENQPQHF